This T cell receptor beta chain derives from a study of blood T cell repertoires in COVID-19. For the study at large: Acute and convalescent COVID-19 samples came from the United States, Italy and Spain. PBMCs, B-cell-depleted T cells, or T cells were the source of the cDNA or gDNA that made up the material.

Per the original data handling: Cell counts per sample came from amplifying reference gene primers. The data were produced by immunoSEQ multiplex PCR, yet TCRdb's version contains in-frame clones alone and is incomplete. The V and J calls and clone size come from that table; D and trimming were worked out from the DNA. The sample shows about 150,000 clones, about 90% of them seen only once. Germline assignment: CDR1 LGHDT and CDR2 YNNKEL (reference sequence). CDR3 size: 15 residues. V was clipped by 1 base and J by 12 bases; unmatched bases: 8. What was sequenced was peripheral blood. The chain is built from TRBV3-1 (or the pseudogene TRBV3-2) and TRBJ2-4; TRBD2 matches 11 bases. The receptor was isolated from a woman in her 70s with acute or convalescent COVID-19. For the CDR3, the DNA is TGTGCCAGCAGCCAAGGTACCACTAGCGGGAGATATCAGTACTTC. Translating gives CASSQGTTSGRYQYF.